This T cell receptor beta chain was retrieved from a study of blood T cell repertoires in COVID-19. The CDR3 sequence is 13 residues long. The germline CDR1 and CDR2 sequences are LNHNV and YYDKDF (reference sequence). With 0 bases removed from V and 8 bases from J, the gap between germline ends came to 10 bases. Original methodology: Using reference gene primer amplification, nucleated cell counts were estimated. Method: immunoSEQ multiplex PCR; TCRdb's copy keeps in-frame clones and lacks some. V and J calls and clone size follow that table, whereas D and trimming were derived from the DNA. The table shows around 260,000 clones, with 85% to 90% occurring only once.

Sequencing was done on a sample of peripheral blood. The origin of this receptor is a woman aged 55 to 70 with COVID-19, enrolled during active disease. The rearrangement links TRBV15 to TRBJ1-2; tentative D call: TRBD1 (5 bases). In DNA form, the CDR3 reads TGTGCCACCAGCAGAGATTTCAGGGAAGGCTACACCTTC. Its protein product is CATSRDFREGYTF.